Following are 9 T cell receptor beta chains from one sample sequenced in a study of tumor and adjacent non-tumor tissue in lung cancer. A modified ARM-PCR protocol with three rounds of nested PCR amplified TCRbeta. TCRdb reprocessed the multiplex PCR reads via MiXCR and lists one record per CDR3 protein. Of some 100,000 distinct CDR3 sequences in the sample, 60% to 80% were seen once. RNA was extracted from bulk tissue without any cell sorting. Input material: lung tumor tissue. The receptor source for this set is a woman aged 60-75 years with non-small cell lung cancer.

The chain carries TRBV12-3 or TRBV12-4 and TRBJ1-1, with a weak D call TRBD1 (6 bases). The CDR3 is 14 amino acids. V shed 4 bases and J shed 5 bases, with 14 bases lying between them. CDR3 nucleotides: TGTGCCAGCAGTTACGGGACAAGGGGAACTGAAGCTTTCTTT. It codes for CASSYGTRGTEAFF.

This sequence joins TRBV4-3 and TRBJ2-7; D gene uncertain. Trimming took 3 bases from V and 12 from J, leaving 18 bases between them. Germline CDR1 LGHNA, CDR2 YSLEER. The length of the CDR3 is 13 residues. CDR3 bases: TGCGCCAGCAGCCACTTAAGGGCCTACAAGCTGTACTTC. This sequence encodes CASSHLRAYKLYF.

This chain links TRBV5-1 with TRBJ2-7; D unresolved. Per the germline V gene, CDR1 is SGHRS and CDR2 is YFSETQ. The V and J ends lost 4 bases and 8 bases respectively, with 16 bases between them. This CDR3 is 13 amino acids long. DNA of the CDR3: TGCGCCAGCAGCCCGGCTAACTTGTACAAGCAGTACTTC. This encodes CASSPANLYKQYF.

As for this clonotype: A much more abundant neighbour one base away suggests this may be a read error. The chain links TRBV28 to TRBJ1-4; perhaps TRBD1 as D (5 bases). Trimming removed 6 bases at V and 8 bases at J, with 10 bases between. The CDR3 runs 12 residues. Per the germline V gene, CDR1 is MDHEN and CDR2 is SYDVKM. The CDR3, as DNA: TGTGCCAGCAGCTCAGGGAAAGAAAAACTGTTTTTT. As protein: CASSSGKEKLFF.

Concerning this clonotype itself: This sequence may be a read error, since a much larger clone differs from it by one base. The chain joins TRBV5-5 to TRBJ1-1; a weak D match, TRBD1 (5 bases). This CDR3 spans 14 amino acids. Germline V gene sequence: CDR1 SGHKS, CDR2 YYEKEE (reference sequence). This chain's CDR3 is CASSTVGAHTETFF. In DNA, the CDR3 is TGTGCCAGCAGCACGGTAGGGGCGCACACTGAAACTTTCTTT.

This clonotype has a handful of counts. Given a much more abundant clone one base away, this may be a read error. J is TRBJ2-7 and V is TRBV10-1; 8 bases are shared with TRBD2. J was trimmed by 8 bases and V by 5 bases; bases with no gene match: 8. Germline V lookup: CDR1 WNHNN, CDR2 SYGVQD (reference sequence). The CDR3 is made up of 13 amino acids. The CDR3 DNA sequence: TGCGCCAGCAGTAGCGGGGGAAATGACAAGCAGTACTTC. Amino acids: CASSSGGNDKQYF.

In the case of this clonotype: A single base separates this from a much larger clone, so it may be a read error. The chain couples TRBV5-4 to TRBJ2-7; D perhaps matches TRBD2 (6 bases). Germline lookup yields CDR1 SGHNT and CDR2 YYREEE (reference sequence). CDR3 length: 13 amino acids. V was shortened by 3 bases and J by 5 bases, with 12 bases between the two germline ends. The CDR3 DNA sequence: TGTGCCAGCAGCTGGGCGGGATCCCACGAGCAGTACTTC. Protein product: CASSWAGSHEQYF.

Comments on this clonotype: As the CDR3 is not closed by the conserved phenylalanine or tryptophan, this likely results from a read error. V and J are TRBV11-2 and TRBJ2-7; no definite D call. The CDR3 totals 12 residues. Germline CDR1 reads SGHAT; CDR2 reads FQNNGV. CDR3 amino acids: CAGSADRYEQYL. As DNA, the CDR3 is TGTGCCGGCAGCGCGGACCGCTACGAGCAGTACCTC.

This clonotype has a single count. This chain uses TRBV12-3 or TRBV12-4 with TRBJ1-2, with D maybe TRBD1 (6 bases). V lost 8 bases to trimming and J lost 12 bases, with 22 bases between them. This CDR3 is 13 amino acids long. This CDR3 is CASCPAGGYGHTF. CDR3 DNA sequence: TGTGCCAGCTGCCCTGCGGGGGGCTATGGTCACACCTTC.